Below, 14 T cell receptor beta chains from the same sample are listed, as sequenced in a study of OX40 agonist ivuxolimab in advanced cancers. Clones were read by immunoSEQ multiplex PCR, and TCRdb kept only the in-frame ones, dropping some. The sample has 90,000 to 150,000 clones, around 91% seen once; the top ten hold around 0.53%. Sequencing was performed on CD4+ or CD8+ T cells sorted from blood, taken in a trial of the OX40 agonist ivuxolimab. Receptors were obtained from an adult with an advanced solid tumor such as melanoma, head and neck, liver or kidney cancer.

The V and J genes are TRBV5-1 and TRBJ1-4, with D uncertain. V was cut by 6 bases and J by 6 bases, with 18 bases left in between. The CDR3 loop spans 15 amino acids. CDR1 is SGHRS, CDR2 YFSETQ, per germline. The CDR3 coding sequence is TGCGCCAGCACCCAACGGGGAGGGCGGGATGAAAAACTGTTTTTT. Its translation is CASTQRGGRDEKLFF.

This clone was recorded only once. The chain joins TRBV5-4 to TRBJ2-1; TRBD1 might be the D (5 bases). This CDR3 has 14 residues. V lost 4 bases, J lost 6 bases, and 14 bases lay in between. Germline lookup yields CDR1 SGHNT and CDR2 YYREEE (reference sequence). The CDR3 DNA reads TGTGCCAGCAGCGATCCTGGCAGGGTCAATGAGCAGTTCTTC. Its translation: CASSDPGRVNEQFF.

The CDR3 sequence is CASSLAGINYGYTF. CDR3 sequence (DNA): TGTGCCAGCAGTTTGGCAGGGATCAACTATGGCTACACCTTC. The V and J genes are TRBV28 and TRBJ1-2, with a tentative D call TRBD1 (5 bases). With 3 bases removed from V and 2 bases from J, the gap between germline ends came to 10 bases. Germline V CDR1 and CDR2: MDHEN, SYDVKM. The CDR3 is 14 residues long.

The gene calls are TRBV5-1 and TRBJ1-4; 10 bases align to TRBD1. The germline CDR1 and CDR2 sequences are SGHRS and YFSETQ. V lost 0 bases to trimming and J lost 0 bases; unmatched junction nucleotides: 11. This CDR3 is built from 20 residues. The CDR3 sequence is CASSLEAGTGVTATNEKLFF. Written as DNA, the CDR3 is TGCGCCAGCAGCTTGGAAGCCGGGACAGGGGTTACCGCAACTAATGAAAAACTGTTTTTT.

This sequence joins TRBV27 and TRBJ2-7; 8 bases are a match to TRBD1. The J segment lost 4 bases and the V segment lost 11 bases, leaving 10 bases of the junction unmatched. CDR1 and CDR2 (germline): MNHEY, SMNVEV (reference sequence). This CDR3 is built from 13 residues. The CDR3 reads CASRGRGLYEQYF. CDR3 DNA: TGTGCCTCTAGGGGCAGGGGGCTGTACGAGCAGTACTTC.

This clone was seen only once. The chain couples TRBV29-1 to TRBJ1-1, with a weak D call TRBD1 (5 bases). CDR3 size: 12 residues. Trimming cost V 7 bases and J 4 bases, with 13 bases left between them. Germline assignment: CDR1 SQVTM and CDR2 ANQGSEA. Here the CDR3 reads CSGGSRVTEAFF. The CDR3 DNA sequence: TGCAGCGGCGGAAGCAGGGTCACTGAAGCTTTCTTT.

The V gene is TRBV11-2, the J gene TRBJ2-7, with 7 bases fitting TRBD2. J gave up 3 bases and V 3 bases, and 2 bases lay outside the gene matches. Per germline, CDR1 SGHAT and CDR2 FQNNGV. The CDR3 totals 13 residues. The CDR3 DNA is TGTGCCAGCAGCTTCGCGGGGGTCTACGAGCAGTACTTC. Protein sequence: CASSFAGVYEQYF.

The rearrangement uses TRBV7-9 and TRBJ2-3; no firm D call. The V gene's germline CDR1 is SEHNR and CDR2 FQNEAQ (reference sequence). This CDR3 contains 12 residues. The V end was cut by 5 bases, the J end by 4 bases, with 7 bases between. Here the CDR3 reads CASSLGADTQYF. CDR3 nucleotide sequence: TGTGCCAGCAGCCTCGGTGCAGATACGCAGTATTTT.

CDR3 in DNA: TGTGCCAGCAGTTACGTTTTGGGGAGGGACACTGAAGCTTTCTTT. Its protein is CASSYVLGRDTEAFF. J is TRBJ1-1 and V is TRBV6-5; D not resolved. CDR1 and CDR2 from the germline V gene are MNHEY and SVGAGI. The V end lost 2 bases, the J end lost 3 bases, and 13 bases lay between the germline ends. The CDR3 has 15 residues.

This clone was seen more than once but under ten times. V is TRBV6-6 and J is TRBJ1-5; D is perhaps TRBD1 (6 bases). This CDR3 comprises 16 residues. V gave up 0 bases and J gave up 0 bases, with 9 bases separating them. Germline-derived CDR1 and CDR2 are MNHNY and SVGAGI (reference sequence). The CDR3 here is CASSYSAGVSNQPQHF. In nucleotides, the CDR3 is TGTGCCAGCAGTTACTCGGCAGGGGTTAGCAATCAGCCCCAGCATTTT.

The rearrangement uses TRBV28 and TRBJ2-7; the match to TRBD1 covers 7 bases. Germline CDR1 is MDHEN and CDR2 is SYDVKM. This CDR3 has 14 residues. After removal of 5 bases from V and 2 bases from J, the junction contained 6 bases not matched to a gene. The CDR3 nucleotides are TGTGCCAGCAGTCCAACGGGACAGACCTACGAGCAGTACTTC. Protein sequence: CASSPTGQTYEQYF.

V gene TRBV7-2 combines with J gene TRBJ1-1; D perhaps matches TRBD1 (5 bases). Per the germline V gene, CDR1 is SGHTA and CDR2 is FQGNSA. V was shortened by 0 bases and J by 4 bases, with 6 bases between the two germline ends. The CDR3 has 13 amino acids. The CDR3 region is CASSLAGVTEAFF. CDR3 bases: TGTGCCAGCAGCTTAGCGGGGGTCACTGAAGCTTTCTTT.

The V call is TRBV10-3, the J call TRBJ2-7; 10 bases are shared with TRBD2. The V segment lost 4 bases and the J segment 0 bases; nucleotides outside the gene matches: 3. Germline V gives CDR1 ENHRY, CDR2 SYGVKD. This CDR3 comprises 15 residues. CDR3 in amino acids: CAISGTSGGSYEQYF. DNA for the CDR3: TGTGCCATCAGTGGGACTAGCGGAGGCTCCTACGAGCAGTACTTC.

This chain uses TRBV28 with TRBJ2-7; perhaps D is TRBD1 or TRBD2 (6 bases each). The CDR3 has 14 amino acids. The germline gives CDR1 MDHEN, CDR2 SYDVKM. Trimming removed 5 bases at V and 3 bases at J, with 14 bases between. CDR3 DNA: TGTGCCAGCAGTCGGGGGCTTTCGGGCTACGAGCAGTACTTC. Protein sequence: CASSRGLSGYEQYF.